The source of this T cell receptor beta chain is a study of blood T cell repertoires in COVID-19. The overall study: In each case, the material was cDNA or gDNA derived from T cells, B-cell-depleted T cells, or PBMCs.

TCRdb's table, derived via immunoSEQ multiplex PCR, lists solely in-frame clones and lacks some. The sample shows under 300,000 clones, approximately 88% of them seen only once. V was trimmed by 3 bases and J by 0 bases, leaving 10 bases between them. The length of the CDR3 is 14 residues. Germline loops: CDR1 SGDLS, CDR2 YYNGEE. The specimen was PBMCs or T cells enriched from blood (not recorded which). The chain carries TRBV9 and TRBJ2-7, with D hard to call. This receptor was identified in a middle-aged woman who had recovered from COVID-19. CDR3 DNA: TGTGCCAGCAGCGCTCATGCGGACTCCTACGAGCAGTACTTC. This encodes CASSAHADSYEQYF. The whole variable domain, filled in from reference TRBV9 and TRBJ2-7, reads DSGVTQTPKHLITATGQRVTLRCSPRSGDLSVYWYQQSLDQGLQFLIQYYNGEERAKGNILERFSAQQFPDLHSELNLSSLELGDSALYFCASSAHADSYEQYFGPGTRLTVT.